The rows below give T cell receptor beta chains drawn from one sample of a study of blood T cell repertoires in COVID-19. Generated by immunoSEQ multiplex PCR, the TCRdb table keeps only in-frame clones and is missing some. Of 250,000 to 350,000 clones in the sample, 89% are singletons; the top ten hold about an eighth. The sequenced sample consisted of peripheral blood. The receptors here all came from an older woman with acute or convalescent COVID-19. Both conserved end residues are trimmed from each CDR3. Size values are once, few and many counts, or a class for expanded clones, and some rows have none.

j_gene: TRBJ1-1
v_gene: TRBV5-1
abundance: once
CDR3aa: ASSSGQGSFEAF

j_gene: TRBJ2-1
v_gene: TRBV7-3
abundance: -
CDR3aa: ASSLTTMAGGVTYNEQF

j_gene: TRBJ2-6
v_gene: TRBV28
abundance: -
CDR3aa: ASSLIPGQWDLSGANVLT

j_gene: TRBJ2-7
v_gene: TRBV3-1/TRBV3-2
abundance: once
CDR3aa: ASSQAGTGVDEQY

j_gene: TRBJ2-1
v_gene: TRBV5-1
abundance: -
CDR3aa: ASSSSGIGSSYNEQF

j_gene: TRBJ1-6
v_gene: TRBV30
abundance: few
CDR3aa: AWSVLQGVDSPLH

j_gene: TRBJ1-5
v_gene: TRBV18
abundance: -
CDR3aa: ASSPEGAYQPQH

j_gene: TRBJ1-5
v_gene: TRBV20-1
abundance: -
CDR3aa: SASGRGRNQPQH

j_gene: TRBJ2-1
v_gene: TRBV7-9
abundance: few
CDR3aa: ASSLGREENNEQF

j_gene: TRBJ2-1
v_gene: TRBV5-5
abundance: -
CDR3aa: ASSPGSAGGVDEQF

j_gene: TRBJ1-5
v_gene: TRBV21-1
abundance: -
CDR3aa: ASPLRDPPNQPQH

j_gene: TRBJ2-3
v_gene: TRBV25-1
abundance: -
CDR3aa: ASSESRLGTQY

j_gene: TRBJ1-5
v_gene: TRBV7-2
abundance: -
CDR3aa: ASSLIGGNQPQH

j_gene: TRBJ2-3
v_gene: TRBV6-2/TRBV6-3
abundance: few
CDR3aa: ASSYEGWGGDTQY

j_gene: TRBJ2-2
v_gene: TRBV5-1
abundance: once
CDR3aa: ASSPGTGGLAGAAGELF

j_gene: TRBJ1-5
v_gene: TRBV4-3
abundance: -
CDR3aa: ASSQGTGGTQPQH

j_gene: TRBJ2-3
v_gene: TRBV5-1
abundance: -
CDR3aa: ASRLGQMTSTDTQY

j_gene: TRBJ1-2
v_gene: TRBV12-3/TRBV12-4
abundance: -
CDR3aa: ASSPTGSRT

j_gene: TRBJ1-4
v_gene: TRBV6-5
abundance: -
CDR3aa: ASTVEATNEKLF

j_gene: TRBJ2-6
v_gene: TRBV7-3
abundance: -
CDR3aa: ASSSGLEFSGANVLT

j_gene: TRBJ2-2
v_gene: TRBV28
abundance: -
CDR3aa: ASSFLSGGTGELF

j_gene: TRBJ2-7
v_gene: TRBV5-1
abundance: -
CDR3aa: ASRGQGAYEQY

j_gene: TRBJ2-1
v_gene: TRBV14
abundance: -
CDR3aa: ASSQGGGLLFHEQF

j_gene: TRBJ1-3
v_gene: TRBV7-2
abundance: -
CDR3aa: ASSLNLGTIY

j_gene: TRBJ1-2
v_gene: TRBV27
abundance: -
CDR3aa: ASSVTGTPHGYT